The 28 T cell receptor beta chains below come from one sample, sequenced in a study of CD8 T cells in ankylosing spondylitis. TCRdb independently ran MiXCR on the 5' RACE reads; one entry per CDR3 protein. The sample has 130,000 or so distinct CDR3 sequences; roughly 7.3% are singletons. The specimen was blood, either unsorted or a sorted T cell fraction (not recorded which). These receptors all come from a male donor with ankylosing spondylitis or in good health (not recorded which).

This clonotype was counted ten times or more. The V call is TRBV6-1, the J call TRBJ1-5, with 7 bases fitting TRBD1. CDR3 length equals 14 residues. V was pared by 6 bases and J by 6 bases, with 8 bases of the junction left unmatched. Germline V gene lookup returns CDR1 MNHNS and CDR2 SASEGT. Written as DNA, the CDR3 is TGTGCCAGCAGCGCCGGGACAGCGGTTCAGCCCCAGCATTTT. Encoded protein: CASSAGTAVQPQHF.

This clonotype was counted at least ten times. The chain joins TRBV7-2 to TRBJ1-1, with unresolved D. Deletions cut 1 base from V and 0 bases from J, with 6 bases between. The CDR3 extends over 14 amino acids. The germline V gene encodes CDR1 SGHTA and CDR2 FQGNSA. The CDR3 is CASSLGPLNTEAFF. CDR3 DNA: TGTGCCAGCAGCTTAGGCCCCCTGAACACTGAAGCTTTCTTT.

The rearrangement uses TRBV7-2 and TRBJ1-2; D not certain. CDR1 and CDR2 from the germline V gene are SGHTA and FQGNSA. V was trimmed by 4 bases and J by 4 bases, leaving 13 bases between them. The CDR3 has 14 amino acids. CDR3 DNA sequence: TGTGCCAGCAGCTCTGACATGCTTCCCTATGGCTACACCTTC. Protein product: CASSSDMLPYGYTF.

This clonotype was detected many times. J is TRBJ2-5 and V is TRBV29-1; unclear D gene. Per the germline V gene, CDR1 is SQVTM and CDR2 is ANQGSEA. This CDR3 region has 12 residues. V was trimmed by 4 bases and J by 5 bases, leaving 11 bases between them. The CDR3 nucleotides read TGCAGCGTTGGCAGCACTCTGGAGACCCAGTACTTC. This encodes CSVGSTLETQYF.

This clonotype was counted many times. The V gene is TRBV10-3, the J gene TRBJ2-7; D may match TRBD1 or TRBD2 (5 bases each). V lost 10 bases, J lost 3 bases, and 16 bases lay in between. The CDR3 length is 13 residues. Germline V gives CDR1 ENHRY, CDR2 SYGVKD. CDR3 bases: TGTGCCACCCAAGGGACGGAACTCTACGAGCAGTACTTC. It yields the protein CATQGTELYEQYF.

This clonotype has at least ten counts. The V call is TRBV19, the J call TRBJ2-1; TRBD1 agrees at 8 bases. The CDR3 extends over 15 amino acids. The V gene end was trimmed by 5 bases and the J gene end by 10 bases; junction bases not matched to a gene: 13. Germline lookup yields CDR1 LNHDA and CDR2 SQIVND (reference sequence). This CDR3 is CASSLPGTGEIEQFF. Written as DNA, the CDR3 is TGTGCCAGTAGTCTCCCCGGGACAGGCGAAATCGAGCAGTTCTTC.

This clonotype was detected many times. The chain recombines TRBV12-3 or TRBV12-4 with TRBJ1-1; D may be TRBD1 (5 bases). Deletions cut 6 bases from V and 5 bases from J, with 10 bases between. CDR3 length: 12 residues. The CDR3 here is CASRKWGTEAFF. The CDR3 DNA follows: TGTGCCAGCAGAAAGTGGGGGACTGAAGCTTTCTTT.

This clonotype has a count of ten or more. This chain uses TRBV7-2 with TRBJ2-1; a weak D match, TRBD1 (5 bases). Germline V gene sequence: CDR1 SGHTA, CDR2 FQGNSA. The CDR3 extends over 14 amino acids. V dropped 3 bases and J dropped 9 bases, with 15 bases sitting between them. CDR3 DNA: TGTGCCAGCAGCTTTCGCCAGGGTATTAGTGAGCAGTTCTTC. Encoded protein: CASSFRQGISEQFF.

This clonotype was counted many times. The genes are TRBV28 and TRBJ2-5; D is undetermined. The germline V gene has CDR1 MDHEN and CDR2 SYDVKM. V was trimmed by 4 bases and J by 5 bases, leaving 20 bases between them. The CDR3 is 16 residues long. The CDR3, as DNA: TGTGCCAGCAGTTACCCCAGACTTACGAAGGATGAGACCCAGTACTTC. It yields the protein CASSYPRLTKDETQYF.

This clonotype was found many times. The chain is built from TRBV12-3 or TRBV12-4 and TRBJ2-4, with D possibly matching TRBD2 (7 bases). The CDR3 is 15 amino acids. V shed 8 bases and J shed 1 base, with 15 bases lying between them. This CDR3 is CASSRGALAKNIQYF. In nucleotides, the CDR3 is TGTGCCAGCTCCCGGGGGGCCCTCGCCAAAAACATTCAGTACTTC.

The table lists this clonotype with many counts. The chain joins TRBV29-1 to TRBJ2-5; TRBD1 aligns across 7 bases. Losses at the gene ends were 6 bases for V and 10 bases for J; bases not matched to a gene: 8. The germline V gene encodes CDR1 SQVTM and CDR2 ANQGSEA. The CDR3 length is 11 residues. CDR3 amino acids: CSVGGTGDQYF. The CDR3 bases are TGCAGCGTCGGAGGTACAGGGGACCAGTACTTC. The whole variable domain, filled in from reference TRBV29-1 and TRBJ2-5, reads SAVISQKPSRDICQRGTSLTIQCQVDSQVTMMFWYRQQPGQSLTLIATANQGSEATYESGFVIDKFPISRPNLTFSTLTVSNMSPEDSSIYLCSVGGTGDQYFGPGTRLLVL.

This clonotype was detected ten times or more. The chain couples TRBV7-2 to TRBJ2-7, with 7 bases that match TRBD1. CDR3 size: 14 residues. Germline V gene sequence: CDR1 SGHTA, CDR2 FQGNSA. Trimming removed 5 bases from V and 3 bases from J; junction bases left unmatched: 7. The CDR3 nucleotides are TGTGCCAGCAGCCCACAATGGGACAGCTACGAGCAGTACTTC. This translates into CASSPQWDSYEQYF.

In this sample, this clonotype turned up once. V and J are TRBV9 and TRBJ2-5; unclear D gene. V lost 6 bases to trimming and J lost 1 base, with 16 bases between them. The germline CDR1 and CDR2 sequences are SGDLS and YYNGEE. This CDR3 spans 15 amino acids. The DNA for the CDR3 is TGTGCCAGCACCCCCGGCGTCGGGCGCCAAGAGACCCAGTACTTC. It specifies CASTPGVGRQETQYF.

This clonotype came up a few times. This sequence joins TRBV5-1 and TRBJ1-2; tentative D call: TRBD1 (6 bases). The CDR3 spans 15 residues. From germline, CDR1 is SGHRS and CDR2 YFSETQ. Trimming removed 0 bases from V and 4 bases from J, with 13 bases in between. DNA for the CDR3: TGCGCCAGCAGCTTGGCCAGCGGGACACCCTATGGCTACACCTTC. This sequence encodes CASSLASGTPYGYTF.

The table lists this clonotype with many counts. V gene TRBV28 combines with J gene TRBJ2-5; tentative D call: TRBD1 (6 bases). The germline V gene encodes CDR1 MDHEN and CDR2 SYDVKM. V lost 3 bases and J lost 5, with 13 bases in between. This CDR3 is built from 14 residues. CDR3 DNA: TGTGCCAGCAGTTTGGTCAGGGGTCCGGAGACCCAGTACTTC. This codes for CASSLVRGPETQYF.

This clonotype was seen repeatedly, ten times or more. The chain combines TRBV20-1 with TRBJ2-5, with D perhaps matching TRBD2 (5 bases). The CDR3 sequence is 15 residues long. The germline V gene has CDR1 DFQATT and CDR2 SNEGSKA (reference sequence). V lost 0 bases and J lost 5, with 16 bases in between. In nucleotides, the CDR3 is TGCAGTGCTAGAGATTCCCGGTCACTAGAGGAGACCCAGTACTTC. This sequence encodes CSARDSRSLEETQYF.

The sample holds many counts of this clonotype. The chain uses TRBV5-1 and TRBJ2-2; D gene unclear. Trimming pared 0 bases from V and 1 base from J, leaving 7 bases between. CDR1 SGHRS and CDR2 YFSETQ come from the germline V gene. This CDR3 contains 15 residues. CDR3 sequence (DNA): TGCGCCAGCAGCTTGGCGGAGCGGAACACCGGGGAGCTGTTTTTT. This translates into CASSLAERNTGELFF.

This clonotype was recorded a few times. The genes are TRBV7-2 and TRBJ1-3, with D unresolved. Germline CDR1 and CDR2: SGHTA and FQGNSA. This CDR3 is built from 15 residues. Trimming removed 1 base at V and 2 bases at J, with 9 bases between. CDR3 protein: CASSLDGSPGNTIYF. Written as DNA, the CDR3 is TGTGCCAGCAGCTTAGACGGCTCCCCTGGAAACACCATATATTTT. Combining the CDR3 with reference TRBV7-2 and TRBJ1-3 gives the whole variable domain GAGVSQSPSNKVTEKGKDVELRCDPISGHTALYWYRQSLGQGLEFLIYFQGNSAPDKSGLPSDRFSAERTGGSVSTLTIQRTQQEDSAVYLCASSLDGSPGNTIYFGEGSWLTVV.

This clonotype was counted ten times or more. This chain connects TRBV29-1 to TRBJ2-5, with 9 bases identical to TRBD1. Germline V gene sequence: CDR1 SQVTM, CDR2 ANQGSEA. The CDR3 contains 14 residues. The junction had 7 bases not matched to a gene; V was cut back by 6 bases and J by 2 bases. The CDR3, as DNA: TGCAGCGTGGGACAGGGTGGGGGGCAAGAGACCCAGTACTTC. Amino acids: CSVGQGGGQETQYF.

This clonotype was observed at least ten times. The chain uses TRBV7-2 and TRBJ2-5, with a possible D match to TRBD2 (7 bases). V was cut by 0 bases and J by 5 bases, with 10 bases left in between. The CDR3 is made up of 14 amino acids. The germline CDR1 and CDR2 sequences are SGHTA and FQGNSA. The CDR3 loop reads CASSLAGGLETQYF. The CDR3 DNA is TGTGCCAGCAGCTTAGCGGGGGGGCTGGAGACCCAGTACTTC.

In the case of this clonotype: This sequence may be a read error, since a much larger clone differs from it by one base. This sequence joins TRBV4-1 and TRBJ2-5; no definite D call. The V gene's germline CDR1 is MGHRA and CDR2 YSYEKL. The ends were cut back, 3 bases at V and 5 bases at J, with 10 bases in the middle. This CDR3 has 13 residues. For the CDR3, the DNA is TGCGCCAGCAGCCAGGTCAGGTTGGAGACCCAGTACTTC. Amino acids: CASSQVRLETQYF.

This clonotype appeared many times. The chain is built from TRBV7-2 and TRBJ2-1; D perhaps matches TRBD1 (5 bases). V lost 5 bases to trimming and J lost 4 bases, with 9 bases between them. Germline CDR1 SGHTA, CDR2 FQGNSA. This CDR3 region has 13 residues. CDR3 sequence reads: CASSPNRYNEQFF. CDR3 DNA sequence: TGTGCCAGCAGCCCGAACAGGTACAATGAGCAGTTCTTC.

This clonotype was detected ten times or more. This chain links TRBV2 with TRBJ1-5, with 7 bases lining up with TRBD1. The CDR3 spans 15 residues. Trimming removed 6 bases from V and 0 bases from J; junction bases left unmatched: 5. Germline-derived CDR1 and CDR2 are SNHLY and FYNNEI. In DNA, the CDR3 is TGTGCCAGCAGCCGACAGGGCGTTAGCAATCAGCCCCAGCATTTT. Translating it yields CASSRQGVSNQPQHF.

This clonotype was recorded many times. The chain has TRBV18 and TRBJ2-2, with TRBD1 identical over 9 bases. V lost 3 bases, J lost 0 bases, and 8 bases stayed unmatched. The CDR3 has 18 residues. Germline V gene data show CDR1 as KGHSH and CDR2 as LQKENI. The CDR3 protein is CASSPWTGASANTGELFF. The CDR3 DNA reads as TGTGCCAGCTCACCTTGGACAGGGGCCAGCGCGAACACCGGGGAGCTGTTTTTT.

This clonotype was detected many times. The chain links TRBV9 to TRBJ2-3, with 11 bases identical to TRBD2. The junction had 2 bases not matched to a gene; V was cut back by 2 bases and J by 3 bases. Germline V gene data show CDR1 as SGDLS and CDR2 as YYNGEE. The CDR3 is 15 amino acids. The CDR3 bases are TGTGCCAGCAGCGTGGGACTAGCGGATACAGATACGCAGTATTTT. Translating gives CASSVGLADTDTQYF.

This clonotype showed up many times. The gene calls are TRBV20-1 and TRBJ1-5; D possibly corresponds to TRBD1 (5 bases). Trimming cost V 5 bases and J 2 bases, with 16 bases left between them. The CDR3 is 15 residues long. Germline CDR1 is DFQATT and CDR2 is SNEGSKA (reference sequence). CDR3 residues: CSASGGEKGNQPQHF. The CDR3 nucleotides are TGCAGTGCTTCGGGAGGGGAAAAGGGCAATCAGCCCCAGCATTTT.

Ten or more counts support this clonotype. The rearrangement joins TRBV20-1 to TRBJ1-6; D remains ambiguous. Between the trimmed V and J ends, which lost 0 bases and 14 bases, there was a span of 17 bases. Germline CDR1 reads DFQATT; CDR2 reads SNEGSKA (reference sequence). The CDR3 sequence is 14 residues long. The CDR3 bases are TGCAGTGCTAGAGATCCATCCGGCAGCTCAACCCTCCACTTT. This sequence encodes CSARDPSGSSTLHF.

V gene TRBV5-1 combines with J gene TRBJ2-5; no reliable D call. V was cut by 4 bases and J by 2 bases, with 15 bases left in between. This CDR3 is built from 15 residues. CDR1 is SGHRS, CDR2 YFSETQ, per germline. CDR3 amino acids: CASSPTPGAQETQYF. The CDR3, as DNA: TGCGCCAGCAGCCCGACACCAGGTGCACAAGAGACCCAGTACTTC.